This is a list of T cell receptor beta chains from one sample in a study of T-cell reconstitution after alpha-beta-depleted transplantation in children. TCRdb called the PCR reads again in MiXCR, with one record for every CDR3 protein. The sample records about 600,000 distinct CDR3 sequences, 20% to 25% being singletons. The sample was PBMCs, mostly from graft donor cells, taken 360 days after TCRalphabeta/CD19-depleted stem cell transplant. These receptors all stem from a boy under two years old who had a stem cell transplant for acute myeloid leukemia, so the T cells may come from the graft donor. The CDR3 runs from the conserved cysteine through the conserved F or W. A D gene is named only where the DNA matches it firmly. Clone sizes are given selectively: once, few, many, or a class where the clone is expanded.

TRBD1	few	TRBV7-8	TRBJ1-1	TGTGCCAGCAGCACCCGGACAGGGATGGGGACTGAAGCTTTCTTT	CASSTRTGMGTEAFF
TRBD2	many	TRBV29-1	TRBJ2-5	TGCAGCGTTAGAGCCAGCGGGGGGCAGGGGACCCAGTACTTC	CSVRASGGQGTQYF
.	many	TRBV6-4	TRBJ1-2	TGTGCCAGCCCGACCTTCTATGGCTACACCTTC	CASPTFYGYTF
.	.	TRBV15	TRBJ2-6	TGTGCCACCAGCAGAGATAACTCTGGGGCCAACGTCCTGACTTTC	CATSRDNSGANVLTF
.	.	TRBV20-1	TRBJ1-5	TGCAGTGCTAGAAAACGGGACCTGACCCAGCATTTT	CSARKRDLTQHF
.	few	TRBV13	TRBJ1-6	TGTGCCAGCAGCTTTCAAAGAGTAAATTCACCCCTCCACTTT	CASSFQRVNSPLHF
.	.	TRBV11-2	TRBJ1-1	TGTGCCAGCAGCTTAGTTGTGCAGACCGAAGCTTTCTTT	CASSLVVQTEAFF
.	many	TRBV7-9	TRBJ2-1	TGTGCCAGCCAAGGGTATGAGCAGTTCTTC	CASQGYEQFF
.	many	TRBV12-3/TRBV12-4	TRBJ1-4	TGTGCCAGCAGTCCGTGGGGGGGTGTGAGAAATGAAAAACTGTTTTTT	CASSPWGGVRNEKLFF
.	.	TRBV10-3	TRBJ2-3	TGTGCCATCAGTGGAGTGTCGGGGGTATCAGATACGCAGTATTTT	CAISGVSGVSDTQYF
.	many	TRBV20-1	TRBJ2-5	TGCAGTGCTAGTACCGCAGGGTGGGAGACCCAGTACTTC	CSASTAGWETQYF
.	many	TRBV13	TRBJ2-1	TGTGCCAGCGGACTACCTTACAATGAGCAGTTCTTC	CASGLPYNEQFF
.	.	TRBV19	TRBJ1-2	TGTGCCAGTAGTATCGTCCAGGGCGCTAACTATGGCTACACCTTC	CASSIVQGANYGYTF
TRBD2	.	TRBV24-1	TRBJ2-5	TGTGCCACCAGTATAGCGGGGGGGCCGGGTGAGACCCAGTACTTC	CATSIAGGPGETQYF
TRBD1	.	TRBV11-2	TRBJ1-2	TGTGCCAGCAGCCTAGGGACAGTCCTTAATCTAGGCTACACCTTC	CASSLGTVLNLGYTF
TRBD2	many	TRBV20-1	TRBJ2-7	TGCAGTGCTAGGGGGGGGGGACGCTACGAGCAGTACTTC	CSARGGGRYEQYF
.	few	TRBV29-1	TRBJ2-6	TGCAGCGTTGAAGATACGGATGTCTCTGGGGCCAACGTCCTGACTTTC	CSVEDTDVSGANVLTF